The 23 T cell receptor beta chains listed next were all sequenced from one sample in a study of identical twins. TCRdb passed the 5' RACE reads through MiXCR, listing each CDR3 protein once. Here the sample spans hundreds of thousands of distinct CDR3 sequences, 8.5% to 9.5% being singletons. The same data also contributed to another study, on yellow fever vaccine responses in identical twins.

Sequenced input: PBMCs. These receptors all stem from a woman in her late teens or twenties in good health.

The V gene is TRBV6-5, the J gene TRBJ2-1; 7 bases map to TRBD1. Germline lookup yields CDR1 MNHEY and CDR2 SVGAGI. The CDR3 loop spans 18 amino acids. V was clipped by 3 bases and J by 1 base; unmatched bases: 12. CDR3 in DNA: TGTGCCAGCAGTTATAAGAGAGGGGGCCCAATTTCCTACAATGAGCAGTTCTTC. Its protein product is CASSYKRGGPISYNEQFF.

The DNA of the CDR3 is TGTGCCAGCAGTTTGGGATCGGGCAGGGGGCTGGAGCAGTACTTC. Its protein is CASSLGSGRGLEQYF. The rearrangement links TRBV12-3 or TRBV12-4 to TRBJ2-7; 8 bases match TRBD1. The CDR3 consists of 15 residues. J gave up 7 bases and V 3 bases, and 11 bases lay outside the gene matches.

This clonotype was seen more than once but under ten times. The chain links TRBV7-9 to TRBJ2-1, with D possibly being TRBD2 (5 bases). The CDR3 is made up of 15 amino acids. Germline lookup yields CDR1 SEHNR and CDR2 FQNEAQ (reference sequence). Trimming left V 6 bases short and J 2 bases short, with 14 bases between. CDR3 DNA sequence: TGTGCCAGCAGGGCCGGGGAAGGGACCTACAATGAGCAGTTCTTC. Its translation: CASRAGEGTYNEQFF.

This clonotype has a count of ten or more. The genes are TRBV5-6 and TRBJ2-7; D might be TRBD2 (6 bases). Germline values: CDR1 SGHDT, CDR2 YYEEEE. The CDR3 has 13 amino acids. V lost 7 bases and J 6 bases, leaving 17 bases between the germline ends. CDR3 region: CASHRGNLVEQYF. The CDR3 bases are TGTGCCAGCCACCGGGGGAATTTAGTCGAGCAGTACTTC.

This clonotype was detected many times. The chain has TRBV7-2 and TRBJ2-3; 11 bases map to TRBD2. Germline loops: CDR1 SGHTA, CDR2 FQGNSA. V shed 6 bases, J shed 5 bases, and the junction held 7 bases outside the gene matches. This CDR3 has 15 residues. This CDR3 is CASRASGRPIDTQYF. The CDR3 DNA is TGTGCCAGCAGGGCTAGCGGGAGGCCGATAGATACGCAGTATTTT.

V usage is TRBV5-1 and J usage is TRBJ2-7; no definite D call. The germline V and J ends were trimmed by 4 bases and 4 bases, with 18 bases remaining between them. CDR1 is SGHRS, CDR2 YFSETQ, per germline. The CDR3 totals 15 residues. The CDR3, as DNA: TGCGCCAGCAGCCCTCAAGAGGATGGGGATTACGAGCAGTACTTC. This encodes CASSPQEDGDYEQYF.

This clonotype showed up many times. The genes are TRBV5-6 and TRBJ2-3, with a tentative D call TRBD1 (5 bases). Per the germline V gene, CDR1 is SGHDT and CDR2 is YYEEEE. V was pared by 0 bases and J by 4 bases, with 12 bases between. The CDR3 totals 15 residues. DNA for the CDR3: TGTGCCAGCAGCTTGGATCGGACACGGCCAGATACGCAGTATTTT. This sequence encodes CASSLDRTRPDTQYF. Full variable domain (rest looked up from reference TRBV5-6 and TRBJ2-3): DAGVTQSPTHLIKTRGQQVTLRCSPKSGHDTVSWYQQALGQGPQFIFQYYEEEERQRGNFPDRFSGHQFPNYSSELNVNALLLGDSALYLCASSLDRTRPDTQYFGPGTRLTVL.

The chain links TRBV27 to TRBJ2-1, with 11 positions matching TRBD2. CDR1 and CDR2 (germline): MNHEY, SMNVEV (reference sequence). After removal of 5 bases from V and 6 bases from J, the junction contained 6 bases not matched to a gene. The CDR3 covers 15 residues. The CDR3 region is CASSLGTSGANEQFF. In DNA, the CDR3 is TGTGCCAGCAGTCTAGGGACTAGCGGAGCCAATGAGCAGTTCTTC.

CDR3 bases: TGCGCCAGCAGCTTCGGGGCCGGTGGAGATGAAAAACTGTTTTTT. Its protein is CASSFGAGGDEKLFF. The chain is built from TRBV5-1 and TRBJ1-4, with D possibly matching TRBD1 (5 bases). Trimming shortened V by 2 bases and J by 6 bases, and 14 bases separated the two germline ends. Germline V lookup: CDR1 SGHRS, CDR2 YFSETQ. The CDR3 has 15 residues.

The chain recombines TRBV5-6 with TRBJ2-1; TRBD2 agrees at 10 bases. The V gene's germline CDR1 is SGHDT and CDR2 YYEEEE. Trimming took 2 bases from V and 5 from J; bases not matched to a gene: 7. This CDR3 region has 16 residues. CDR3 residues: CASSFRTSGLNNEQFF. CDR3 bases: TGTGCCAGCAGCTTTCGGACTAGCGGCCTAAACAATGAGCAGTTCTTC.

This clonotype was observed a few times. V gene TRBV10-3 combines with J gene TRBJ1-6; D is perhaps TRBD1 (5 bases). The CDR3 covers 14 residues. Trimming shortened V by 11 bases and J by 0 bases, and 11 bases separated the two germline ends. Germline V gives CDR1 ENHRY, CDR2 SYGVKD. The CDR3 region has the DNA TGTGCCGCCCCGGGGGACTCCTATAATTCACCCCTCCACTTT. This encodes CAAPGDSYNSPLHF.

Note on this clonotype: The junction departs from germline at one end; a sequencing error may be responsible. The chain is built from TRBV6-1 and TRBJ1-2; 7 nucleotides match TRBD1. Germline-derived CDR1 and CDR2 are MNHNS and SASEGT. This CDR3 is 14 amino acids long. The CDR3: CASRRRQGYYGYTF. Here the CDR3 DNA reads TGTGCCAGCAGGAGAAGACAGGGATACTATGGCTACACATTC.

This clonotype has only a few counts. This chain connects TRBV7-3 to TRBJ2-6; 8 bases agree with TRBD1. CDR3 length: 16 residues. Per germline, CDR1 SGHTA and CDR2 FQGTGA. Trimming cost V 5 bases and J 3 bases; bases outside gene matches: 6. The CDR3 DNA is TGTGCCAGCAGCATCCCGACAGGGGTTGGGGCCAACGTCCTGACTTTC. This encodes CASSIPTGVGANVLTF.

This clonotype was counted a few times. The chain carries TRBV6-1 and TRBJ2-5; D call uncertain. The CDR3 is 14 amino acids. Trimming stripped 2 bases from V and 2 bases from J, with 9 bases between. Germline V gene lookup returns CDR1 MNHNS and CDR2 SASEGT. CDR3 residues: CASSEPELQETQYF. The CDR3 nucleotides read TGTGCCAGCAGTGAACCCGAGCTACAAGAGACCCAGTACTTC.

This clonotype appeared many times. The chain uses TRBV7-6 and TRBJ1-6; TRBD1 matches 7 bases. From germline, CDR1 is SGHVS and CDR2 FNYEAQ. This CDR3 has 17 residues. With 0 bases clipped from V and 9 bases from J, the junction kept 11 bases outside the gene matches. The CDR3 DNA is TGTGCCAGCAGCTTAGCCCCCGGCGGGACAGATCCTTCACCCCTCCACTTT. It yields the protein CASSLAPGGTDPSPLHF. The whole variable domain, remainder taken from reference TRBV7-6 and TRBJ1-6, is GAGVSQSPRYKVTKRGQDVALRCDPISGHVSLYWYRQALGQGPEFLTYFNYEAQQDKSGLPNDRFSAERPEGSISTLTIQRTEQRDSAMYRCASSLAPGGTDPSPLHFGNGTRLTVT.

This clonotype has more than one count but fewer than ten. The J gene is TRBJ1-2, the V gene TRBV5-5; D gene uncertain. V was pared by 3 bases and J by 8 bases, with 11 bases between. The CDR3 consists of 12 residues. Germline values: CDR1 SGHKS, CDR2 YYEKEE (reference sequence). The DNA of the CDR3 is TGTGCCAGCAGCTCCCCGCATGGGGGCTACACCTTC. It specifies CASSSPHGGYTF.

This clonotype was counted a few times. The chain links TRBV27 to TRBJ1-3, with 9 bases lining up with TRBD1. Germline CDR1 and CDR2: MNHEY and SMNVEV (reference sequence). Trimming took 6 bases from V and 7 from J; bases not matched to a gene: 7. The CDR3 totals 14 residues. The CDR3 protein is CASRLQGAGNTIYF. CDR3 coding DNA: TGTGCCAGCAGACTACAGGGGGCGGGGAACACCATATATTTT.

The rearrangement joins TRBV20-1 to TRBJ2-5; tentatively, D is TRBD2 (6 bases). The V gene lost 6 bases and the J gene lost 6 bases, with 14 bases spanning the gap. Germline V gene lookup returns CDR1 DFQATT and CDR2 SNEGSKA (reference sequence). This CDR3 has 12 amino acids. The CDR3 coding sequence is TGCAGTGCCAGCGGCGGGGAGAAGACCCAGTACTTC. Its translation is CSASGGEKTQYF.

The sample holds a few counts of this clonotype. The CDR3 DNA reads as TGTGCCAGCAGCCCAGGAGGTAGGGCTTTCTTT. Its translation: CASSPGGRAFF. V and J are TRBV7-9 and TRBJ1-1; no reliable D call. Trimming pared 5 bases from V and 11 bases from J, leaving 12 bases between. From germline, CDR1 is SEHNR and CDR2 FQNEAQ (reference sequence). The CDR3 totals 11 residues.

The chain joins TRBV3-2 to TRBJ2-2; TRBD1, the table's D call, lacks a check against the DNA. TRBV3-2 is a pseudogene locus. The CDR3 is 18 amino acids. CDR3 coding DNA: TGTACCAGCAGTCCCCGCCCCCCACTAGGGCGAGGCACCGGGGAGCTGTTTTTT. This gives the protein CTSSPRPPLGRGTGELFF.

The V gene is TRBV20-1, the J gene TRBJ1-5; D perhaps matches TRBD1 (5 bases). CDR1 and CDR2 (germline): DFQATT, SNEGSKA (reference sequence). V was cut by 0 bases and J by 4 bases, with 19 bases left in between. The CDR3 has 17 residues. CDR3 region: CSARDALRDRRNQPQHF. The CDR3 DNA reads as TGCAGTGCTAGAGATGCCCTACGGGACCGGCGGAATCAGCCCCAGCATTTT.

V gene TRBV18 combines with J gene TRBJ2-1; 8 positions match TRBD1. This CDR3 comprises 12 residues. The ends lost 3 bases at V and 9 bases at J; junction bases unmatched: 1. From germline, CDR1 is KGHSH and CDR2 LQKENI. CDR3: CASSPTGGEQFF. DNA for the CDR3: TGTGCCAGCTCACCTACAGGGGGTGAGCAGTTCTTC. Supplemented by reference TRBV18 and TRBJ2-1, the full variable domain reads NAGVMQNPRHLVRRRGQEARLRCSPMKGHSHVYWYRQLPEEGLKFMVYLQKENIIDESGMPKERFSAEFPKEGPSILRIQQVVRGDSAAYFCASSPTGGEQFFGPGTRLTVL.

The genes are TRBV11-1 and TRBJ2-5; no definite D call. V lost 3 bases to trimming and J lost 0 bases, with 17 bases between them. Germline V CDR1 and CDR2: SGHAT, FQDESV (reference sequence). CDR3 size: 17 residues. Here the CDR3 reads CASSFSLSGSYQETQYF. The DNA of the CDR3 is TGTGCCAGCAGCTTCTCTTTGTCTGGCAGCTACCAAGAGACCCAGTACTTC.